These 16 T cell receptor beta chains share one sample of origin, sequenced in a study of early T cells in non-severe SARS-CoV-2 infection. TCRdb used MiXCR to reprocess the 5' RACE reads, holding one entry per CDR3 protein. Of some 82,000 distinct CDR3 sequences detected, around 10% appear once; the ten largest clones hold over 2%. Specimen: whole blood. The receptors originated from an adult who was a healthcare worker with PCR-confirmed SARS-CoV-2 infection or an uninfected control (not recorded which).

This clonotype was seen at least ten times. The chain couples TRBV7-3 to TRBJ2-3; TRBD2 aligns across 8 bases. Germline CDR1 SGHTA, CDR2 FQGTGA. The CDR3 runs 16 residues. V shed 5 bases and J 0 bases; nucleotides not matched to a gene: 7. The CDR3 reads CASSRSGSMSTDTQYF. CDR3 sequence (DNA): TGTGCCAGCAGCCGGAGCGGGAGTATGAGCACAGATACGCAGTATTTT.

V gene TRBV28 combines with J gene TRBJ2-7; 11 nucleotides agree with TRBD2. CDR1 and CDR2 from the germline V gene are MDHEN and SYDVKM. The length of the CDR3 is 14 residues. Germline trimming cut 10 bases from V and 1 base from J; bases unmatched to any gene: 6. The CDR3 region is CATLGTSGSYEQYF. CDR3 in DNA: TGTGCCACCCTTGGGACTAGCGGTTCCTACGAGCAGTACTTC.

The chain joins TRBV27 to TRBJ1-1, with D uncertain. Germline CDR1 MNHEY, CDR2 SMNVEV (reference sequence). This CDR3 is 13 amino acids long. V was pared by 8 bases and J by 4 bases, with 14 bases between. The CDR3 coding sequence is TGTGCCAGCCGGCCGGGCTTGGGCACTGAAGCTTTCTTT. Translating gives CASRPGLGTEAFF.

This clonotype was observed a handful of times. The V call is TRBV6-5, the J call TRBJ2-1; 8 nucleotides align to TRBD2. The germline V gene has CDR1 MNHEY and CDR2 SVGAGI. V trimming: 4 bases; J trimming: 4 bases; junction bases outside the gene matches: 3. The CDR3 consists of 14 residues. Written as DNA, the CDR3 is TGTGCCAGCAGTTTAGGCGGGGGGTACAATGAGCAGTTCTTC. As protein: CASSLGGGYNEQFF.

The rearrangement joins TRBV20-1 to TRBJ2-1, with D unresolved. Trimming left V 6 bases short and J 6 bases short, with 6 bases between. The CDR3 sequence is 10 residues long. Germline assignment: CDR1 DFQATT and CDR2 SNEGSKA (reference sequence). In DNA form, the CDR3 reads TGCAGTGCGCTCCTCAATGAGCAGTTCTTC. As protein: CSALLNEQFF.

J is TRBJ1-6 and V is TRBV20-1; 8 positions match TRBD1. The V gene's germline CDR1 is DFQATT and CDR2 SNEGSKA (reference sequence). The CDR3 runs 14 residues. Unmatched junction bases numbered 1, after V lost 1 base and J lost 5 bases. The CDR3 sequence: CSARGTGNNSPLHF. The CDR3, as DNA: TGCAGTGCTAGAGGGACAGGGAATAATTCACCCCTCCACTTT.

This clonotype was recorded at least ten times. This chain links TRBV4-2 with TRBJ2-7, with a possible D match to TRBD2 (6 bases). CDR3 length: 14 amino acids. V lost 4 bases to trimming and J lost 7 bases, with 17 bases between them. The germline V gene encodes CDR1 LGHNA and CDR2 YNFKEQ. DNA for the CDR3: TGTGCCAGCAGCCGCTACCCCAGGGAGGAGGAGCAGTACTTC. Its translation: CASSRYPREEEQYF.

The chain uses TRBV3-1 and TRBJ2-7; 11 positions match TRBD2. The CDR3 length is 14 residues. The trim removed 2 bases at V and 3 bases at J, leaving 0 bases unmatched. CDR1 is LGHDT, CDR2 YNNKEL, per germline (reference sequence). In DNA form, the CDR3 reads TGTGCCAGCAGCCAAACTAGCGGGAGCTACGAGCAGTACTTC. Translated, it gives CASSQTSGSYEQYF.

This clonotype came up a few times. CDR3 residues: CASSWTGDRVTEAFF. In DNA form, the CDR3 reads TGTGCCAGCAGCTGGACAGGAGACAGGGTCACTGAAGCTTTCTTT. The J gene is TRBJ1-1, the V gene TRBV28, with 7 bases lining up with TRBD1. Germline CDR1 MDHEN, CDR2 SYDVKM. With V trimmed by 6 bases and J by 4 bases, 11 bases remained unmatched. The CDR3 has 15 residues.

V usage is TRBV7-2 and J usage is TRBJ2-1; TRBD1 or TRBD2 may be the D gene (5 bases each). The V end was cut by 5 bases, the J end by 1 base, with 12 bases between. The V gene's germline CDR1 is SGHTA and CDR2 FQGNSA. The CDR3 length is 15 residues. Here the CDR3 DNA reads TGTGCCAGCAGCGTAGGGACGGGGTCCTACAATGAGCAGTTCTTC. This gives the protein CASSVGTGSYNEQFF.

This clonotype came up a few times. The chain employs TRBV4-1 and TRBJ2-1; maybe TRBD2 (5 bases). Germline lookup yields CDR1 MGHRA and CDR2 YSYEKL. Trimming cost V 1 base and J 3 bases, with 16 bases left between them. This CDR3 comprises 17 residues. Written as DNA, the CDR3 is TGCGCCAGCAGCCAAGGTCGGCAGGAAGACTACTACAATGAGCAGTTCTTC. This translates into CASSQGRQEDYYNEQFF.

The CDR3 nucleotides read TGTGCCAGCAGCCGATCCGCCGCGGGGTACGAGCAGTACTTC. This translates into CASSRSAAGYEQYF. The rearrangement links TRBV9 to TRBJ2-7; a possible D gene is TRBD2 (6 bases). Germline CDR1 and CDR2: SGDLS and YYNGEE. Deletions cut 4 bases from V and 4 bases from J, with 15 bases between. The CDR3 runs 14 residues.

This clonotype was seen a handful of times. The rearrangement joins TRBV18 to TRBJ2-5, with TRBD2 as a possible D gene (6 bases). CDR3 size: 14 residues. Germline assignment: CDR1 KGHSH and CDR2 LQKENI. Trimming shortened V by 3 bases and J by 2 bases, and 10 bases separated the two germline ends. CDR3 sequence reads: CASSPLAEQETQYF. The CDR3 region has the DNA TGTGCCAGCTCACCCTTAGCGGAACAAGAGACCCAGTACTTC.

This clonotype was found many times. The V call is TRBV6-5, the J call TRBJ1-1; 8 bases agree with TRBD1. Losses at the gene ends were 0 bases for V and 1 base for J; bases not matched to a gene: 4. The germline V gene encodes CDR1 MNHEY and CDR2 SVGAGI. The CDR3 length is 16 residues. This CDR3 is CASSYSGTGRNTEAFF. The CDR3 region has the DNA TGTGCCAGCAGTTACTCGGGGACAGGAAGGAACACTGAAGCTTTCTTT.

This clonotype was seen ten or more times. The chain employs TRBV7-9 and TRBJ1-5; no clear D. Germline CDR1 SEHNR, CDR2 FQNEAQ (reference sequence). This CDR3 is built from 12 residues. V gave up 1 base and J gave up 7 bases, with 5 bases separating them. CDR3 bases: TGTGCCAGCAGCTTAGGGACGCAGCCCCAGCATTTT. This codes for CASSLGTQPQHF.

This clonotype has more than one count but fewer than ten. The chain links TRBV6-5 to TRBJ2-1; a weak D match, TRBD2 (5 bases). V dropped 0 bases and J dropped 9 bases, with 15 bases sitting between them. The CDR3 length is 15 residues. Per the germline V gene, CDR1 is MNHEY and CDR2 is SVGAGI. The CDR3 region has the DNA TGTGCCAGCAGTTACTCGTGGGCACGCGAGGGTGAGCAGTTCTTC. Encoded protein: CASSYSWAREGEQFF.